This T cell receptor (beta chain) originates from a study of blood T cell repertoires in COVID-19. On the study more broadly: The origin of the acute and convalescent COVID-19 samples was the United States, Italy and Spain. In each case, the material was cDNA or gDNA derived from T cells, B-cell-depleted T cells, or PBMCs.

CDR1 SNHLY and CDR2 FYNNEI come from the germline V gene. V trimming: 6 bases; J trimming: 0 bases; junction bases outside the gene matches: 7. The CDR3 has 16 amino acids. Methods used by the authors: Reference gene primer amplification yielded estimated nucleated cell counts. The assay was immunoSEQ multiplex PCR, and TCRdb's table has in-frame clones only and misses some. V and J calls and clone size are copied from that table; D and trimming were computed from the DNA. This table holds 200,000 to 250,000 clones, approximately 91% found once. The chain links TRBV2 to TRBJ2-2; 7 nucleotides agree with TRBD1. Sequenced sample: peripheral blood. This receptor was taken from a woman aged 60 to 75 with acute or convalescent COVID-19. The CDR3 region has the DNA TGTGCCAGCAGCCCCAGGACAGGATCGAACACCGGGGAGCTGTTTTTT. Protein: CASSPRTGSNTGELFF.